The 20 T cell receptor beta chains given below trace back to one sample, sequenced in a study of T cell responses to AZD1222 COVID-19 vaccine. The data were produced by immunoSEQ multiplex PCR, yet TCRdb's version contains in-frame clones alone and is incomplete. This repertoire shows around 99,000 clones, around 92% found once; its top ten account for around 8.6%. This specimen consisted of peripheral blood, obtained 28 days after the second AZD1222 dose. These receptors all stem from an adult who received the AZD1222 COVID-19 vaccine.

J is TRBJ1-2 and V is TRBV6-5; 8 bases are a match to TRBD1. Losses at the gene ends were 8 bases for V and 3 bases for J; bases not matched to a gene: 5. Per the germline V gene, CDR1 is MNHEY and CDR2 is SVGAGI. The CDR3 length is 13 residues. The CDR3 sequence: CASSQGVDYGYTF. The CDR3 nucleotides read TGTGCCAGCTCACAGGGGGTCGACTATGGCTACACCTTC.

The CDR3 spells CASSYSATGETQYF. The CDR3 coding sequence is TGTGCCAGCAGTTACTCGGCGACCGGAGAGACCCAGTACTTC. The genes are TRBV6-5 and TRBJ2-5, with no clear D. Trimming took off 0 bases at V and 4 bases at J, with 9 bases between the two ends. CDR3 length: 14 amino acids. CDR1 and CDR2 from the germline V gene are MNHEY and SVGAGI.

This rearrangement joins TRBV6-5 to TRBJ1-2; D is unclear. The CDR3 contains 12 residues. Germline loops: CDR1 MNHEY, CDR2 SVGAGI. The V gene lost 7 bases and the J gene lost 2 bases, with 8 bases spanning the gap. The CDR3 DNA reads as TGTGCCAGCACGTTAGGGAACTATGGCTACACCTTC. It yields the protein CASTLGNYGYTF.

J is TRBJ1-2 and V is TRBV19; D is undetermined. The germline V gene has CDR1 LNHDA and CDR2 SQIVND (reference sequence). The CDR3 spans 14 residues. Trimming shortened V by 5 bases and J by 1 base, and 11 bases separated the two germline ends. CDR3 in amino acids: CASSLRRNNYGYTF. In DNA, the CDR3 is TGTGCCAGTAGTTTAAGGAGAAATAACTATGGCTACACCTTC.

The chain uses TRBV6-1 and TRBJ1-5; D is unresolved. Looked up from germline, CDR1 is MNHNS and CDR2 is SASEGT. V gave up 4 bases and J gave up 1 base, with 8 bases separating them. The CDR3 loop spans 14 amino acids. In DNA form, the CDR3 reads TGTGCCAGCAGTGTAGCGGGGAGCAATCAGCCCCAGCATTTT. This gives the protein CASSVAGSNQPQHF.

The genes are TRBV19 and TRBJ1-5; 12 bases line up with TRBD1. Germline lookup yields CDR1 LNHDA and CDR2 SQIVND (reference sequence). This CDR3 contains 15 residues. J lost 4 bases, V lost 5 bases, and 3 bases had no gene match. In nucleotides, the CDR3 is TGTGCCAGTAGTTGGGACAGGGGGCCAAATCAGCCCCAGCATTTT. It is translated as CASSWDRGPNQPQHF.

The genes are TRBV7-6 and TRBJ1-6; TRBD1 agrees at 9 bases. CDR3 length: 17 residues. The germline gives CDR1 SGHVS, CDR2 FNYEAQ. After removal of 4 bases from V and 10 bases from J, the junction contained 14 bases not matched to a gene. The CDR3 region has the DNA TGTGCCAGCAGCTCAGCATCGACAGGGGGAATCGGGTCACCCCTCCACTTT. The encoded protein is CASSSASTGGIGSPLHF.

V gene TRBV3-1 (or the pseudogene TRBV3-2) combines with J gene TRBJ2-2; D call uncertain. V gave up 1 base and J gave up 7 bases, with 10 bases separating them. Per the germline V gene, CDR1 is LGHDT and CDR2 is YNNKEL (reference sequence). The CDR3 loop spans 14 amino acids. For the CDR3, the DNA is TGTGCCAGCAGCCAAGTAAGGTTTGGCGGGGAGCTGTTTTTT. This gives the protein CASSQVRFGGELFF.

The V call is TRBV18, the J call TRBJ1-6; TRBD1 is a possible D gene (5 bases). CDR3 length: 14 amino acids. V lost 1 base and J lost 4, with 5 bases in between. Germline V lookup: CDR1 KGHSH, CDR2 LQKENI. This CDR3 reads CASSPQGYNSPLHF. In DNA, the CDR3 is TGTGCCAGCTCACCACAGGGGTATAATTCACCCCTCCACTTT.

The chain combines TRBV24-1 with TRBJ2-7; D uncertain. V was shortened by 9 bases and J by 5 bases, with 13 bases between the two germline ends. The CDR3 covers 12 residues. Germline V gene data show CDR1 as KGHDR and CDR2 as SFDVKD. CDR3 region: CATGVPTDEQYF. CDR3 nucleotides: TGTGCCACCGGCGTTCCGACCGACGAGCAGTACTTC.

This clone appeared once. The chain has TRBV6-2 or TRBV6-3 and TRBJ1-6, with 7 bases lining up with TRBD1. Germline V gene lookup returns CDR1 MNHEY and CDR2 SVGEGT. With V trimmed by 2 bases and J by 0 bases, 4 bases remained unmatched. The CDR3 is 17 amino acids. The CDR3 spells CASSYLAGGSYNSPLHF. The CDR3 DNA reads as TGTGCCAGCAGTTACCTCGCAGGGGGCTCCTATAATTCACCCCTCCACTTT.

The V gene is TRBV18, the J gene TRBJ1-6; a weak D match, TRBD1 (6 bases). CDR3 length equals 15 residues. Trimming left V 3 bases short and J 7 bases short, with 13 bases between. Germline V gene lookup returns CDR1 KGHSH and CDR2 LQKENI. The DNA of the CDR3 is TGTGCCAGCTCACCGCAACAGGGATCCAATTCACCCCTCCACTTT. It encodes CASSPQQGSNSPLHF.

This clone was picked up a small number of times. The rearrangement joins TRBV4-3 to TRBJ2-7; 7 bases are shared with TRBD2. This CDR3 is 15 amino acids long. Germline CDR1 is LGHNA and CDR2 is YSLEER. Unmatched junction bases numbered 11, after V lost 2 bases and J lost 7 bases. In DNA, the CDR3 is TGCGCCAGCAGCCAATCCCGGGAGGCCTTTTTTGAGCAGTACTTC. Its translation: CASSQSREAFFEQYF.

This chain joins TRBV19 and TRBJ1-4; tentatively, D is TRBD1 (5 bases). Germline V CDR1 and CDR2: LNHDA, SQIVND (reference sequence). This CDR3 has 15 amino acids. Trimming cost V 6 bases and J 8 bases, with 19 bases left between them. The CDR3 DNA sequence: TGTGCCAGTAGAAGTGGTCGGGGGTGGAGGGAAAAACTGTTTTTT. It specifies CASRSGRGWREKLFF.

This chain connects TRBV5-1 to TRBJ2-6, with D possibly matching TRBD1 (5 bases). The ends were cut back, 6 bases at V and 5 bases at J, with 15 bases in the middle. Germline V gene sequence: CDR1 SGHRS, CDR2 YFSETQ. The CDR3 has 15 residues. The CDR3 reads CASKVGTGRANVLTF. The CDR3 DNA reads as TGCGCCAGCAAGGTCGGAACAGGACGGGCCAACGTCCTGACTTTC.

The rearrangement joins TRBV4-2 to TRBJ2-7; D unclear. CDR3 size: 12 residues. V was pared by 0 bases and J by 3 bases, with 3 bases between. CDR1 and CDR2 from the germline V gene are LGHNA and YNFKEQ. The CDR3 nucleotides are TGTGCCAGCAGCCAAGACAGCTACGAGCAGTACTTC. Translating it yields CASSQDSYEQYF.

This clone was observed a single time. V gene TRBV24-1 combines with J gene TRBJ1-5; 7 bases map to TRBD1. The CDR3 loop spans 14 amino acids. V shed 5 bases and J 0 bases; nucleotides not matched to a gene: 0. Germline CDR1 reads KGHDR; CDR2 reads SFDVKD. The CDR3 loop reads CATSGTGSNQPQHF. For the CDR3, the DNA is TGTGCCACCAGTGGGACAGGTAGCAATCAGCCCCAGCATTTT.

The chain links TRBV14 to TRBJ2-1; a possible D gene is TRBD2 (6 bases). Trimming removed 8 bases at V and 6 bases at J, with 14 bases between. This CDR3 region has 13 residues. CDR1 is SGHDN and CDR2 is FVKESK in the germline V gene. The CDR3 bases are TGTGCCAGCGATAACGGTAGCGGCAATGAGCAGTTCTTC. Translated: CASDNGSGNEQFF.

V usage is TRBV9 and J usage is TRBJ1-6; no reliable D call. The V gene lost 3 bases and the J gene lost 0 bases, with 13 bases spanning the gap. There are 17 residues in the CDR3. From germline, CDR1 is SGDLS and CDR2 YYNGEE. The CDR3 here is CASSGGGPSSYNSPLHF. Here the CDR3 DNA reads TGTGCCAGCAGCGGGGGTGGGCCGAGCTCCTATAATTCACCCCTCCACTTT.

The chain couples TRBV5-1 to TRBJ1-1; D unresolved. This CDR3 spans 14 amino acids. Trimming took off 2 bases at V and 5 bases at J, with 13 bases between the two ends. Germline V gives CDR1 SGHRS, CDR2 YFSETQ. The CDR3 is CASSFTGPGTEAFF. CDR3 in DNA: TGCGCCAGCAGCTTCACGGGCCCGGGGACTGAAGCTTTCTTT.